These 21 T cell receptor beta chains originate from one sample sequenced in a study of T cells in Graves' hyperthyroidism and ophthalmopathy. Regions amplified from RNA transcripts were the TCR beta CDR3 regions. HTBI primers drove first-round RT-PCR of the TCR CDR3. TCRdb re-analysed the multiplex PCR reads in MiXCR, keeping a single row per CDR3 protein. This sample has approximately 640,000 distinct CDR3 sequences, with around 15% found just once. The sequencing sample was made of blood. The receptors shown here come from a middle-aged man with Graves' hyperthyroidism.

This clonotype came up a few times. This rearrangement joins TRBV6-1 to TRBJ2-1, with 9 bases lining up with TRBD1. From germline, CDR1 is MNHNS and CDR2 SASEGT. V shed 7 bases and J 4 bases; nucleotides not matched to a gene: 11. The CDR3 loop spans 16 amino acids. The CDR3 DNA reads TGTGCCAGCAATAAACAGGGGGCCCCGTATTACAATGAGCAGTTCTTC. Its protein product is CASNKQGAPYYNEQFF.

This clonotype was seen ten or more times. This chain uses TRBV27 with TRBJ2-2; possibly TRBD1 for D (6 bases). V was clipped by 6 bases and J by 2 bases, with 10 bases between them. CDR3 length: 14 amino acids. Germline CDR1 and CDR2: MNHEY and SMNVEV (reference sequence). The CDR3 spells CASRLGGNTGELFF. CDR3 in DNA: TGTGCCAGCAGACTAGGGGGAAACACCGGGGAGCTGTTTTTT.

In this sample, this clonotype turned up many times. The chain combines TRBV27 with TRBJ1-3; a possible D gene is TRBD1 (6 bases). Germline values: CDR1 MNHEY, CDR2 SMNVEV (reference sequence). CDR3 length: 17 amino acids. V lost 6 bases to trimming and J lost 7 bases, with 25 bases between them. DNA of the CDR3: TGTGCCAGCAGCCCTGGAGCGGGGCCAGGGGTTGGTAACACCATATATTTT. It encodes CASSPGAGPGVGNTIYF.

This clonotype was seen many times. This chain connects TRBV9 to TRBJ2-3, with a tentative D call TRBD2 (5 bases). There are 14 residues in the CDR3. CDR1 and CDR2 from the germline V gene are SGDLS and YYNGEE. The V and J ends lost 3 bases and 6 bases respectively, with 14 bases between them. CDR3 sequence: CASSATTNLDTQYF. The CDR3 nucleotides read TGTGCCAGCAGCGCTACGACTAATTTGGATACGCAGTATTTT.

There are many counts of this clonotype. The J gene is TRBJ1-6, the V gene TRBV20-1; D might be TRBD1 (5 bases). The CDR3 runs to 15 residues. Trimming cost V 2 bases and J 7 bases, with 15 bases left between them. Germline CDR1 DFQATT, CDR2 SNEGSKA (reference sequence). Here the CDR3 DNA reads TGCAGTGCTAGATCATCGGCCCGGGGGAATTCACCCCTCCACTTT. It yields the protein CSARSSARGNSPLHF.

This clonotype appeared many times. The V and J genes are TRBV20-1 and TRBJ2-1, with D maybe TRBD2 (6 bases). The CDR3 spans 16 residues. Germline loops: CDR1 DFQATT, CDR2 SNEGSKA (reference sequence). Trimming pared 6 bases from V and 7 bases from J, leaving 25 bases between. DNA of the CDR3: TGCAGTGCCAGGAGGGAGTTAGCCTGGGACGGAAATGAGCAGTTCTTC. This gives the protein CSARRELAWDGNEQFF.

This clonotype was observed at least ten times. J is TRBJ1-1 and V is TRBV7-3; 7 positions agree with TRBD1. The germline V gene has CDR1 SGHTA and CDR2 FQGTGA. The CDR3 sequence is 14 residues long. Trimming took 4 bases from V and 6 from J; bases not matched to a gene: 8. Here the CDR3 reads CASSSTGERAEAFF. The CDR3 nucleotides are TGTGCCAGCAGCTCCACAGGGGAGAGGGCTGAAGCTTTCTTT.

This clonotype was detected ten times or more. CDR3 DNA: TGTGCCAGCTCGGGACTGCCTTTGAACACTGAAGCTTTCTTT. Translation: CASSGLPLNTEAFF. The gene calls are TRBV6-1 and TRBJ1-1, with D possibly matching TRBD1 (5 bases). The germline V and J ends were trimmed by 8 bases and 0 bases, with 13 bases remaining between them. Per germline, CDR1 MNHNS and CDR2 SASEGT. The CDR3 is 14 amino acids.

This clonotype has at least ten counts. This sequence joins TRBV20-1 and TRBJ2-5, with D possibly matching TRBD2 (6 bases). Germline V lookup: CDR1 DFQATT, CDR2 SNEGSKA (reference sequence). The ends were cut back, 3 bases at V and 5 bases at J, with 16 bases in the middle. The CDR3 sequence is 14 residues long. In DNA form, the CDR3 reads TGCAGTGCTAGTAGGAGGGGTTGGAAGGAGACCCAGTACTTC. Encoded protein: CSASRRGWKETQYF.

The genes are TRBV5-1 and TRBJ1-5, with a possible D match to TRBD1 (6 bases). Trimming stripped 0 bases from V and 0 bases from J, with 10 bases between. The CDR3 is 16 residues long. Per the germline V gene, CDR1 is SGHRS and CDR2 is YFSETQ. The CDR3 protein is CASSLEGGNSNQPQHF. The CDR3 DNA follows: TGCGCCAGCAGCTTGGAGGGGGGAAATAGCAATCAGCCCCAGCATTTT.

This chain connects TRBV5-1 to TRBJ2-5; 7 bases are a match to TRBD1. Germline V gives CDR1 SGHRS, CDR2 YFSETQ. V trimming: 3 bases; J trimming: 1 base; junction bases outside the gene matches: 3. CDR3 size: 14 residues. The CDR3 DNA follows: TGCGCCAGCAGCTCCTGGACAGGCCAAGAGACCCAGTACTTC. Residues: CASSSWTGQETQYF.

This clonotype appeared a few times. This chain connects TRBV11-2 to TRBJ2-1; 7 bases are a match to TRBD2. The CDR3 contains 12 residues. Germline V gene sequence: CDR1 SGHAT, CDR2 FQNNGV. Losses at the gene ends were 3 bases for V and 16 bases for J; bases not matched to a gene: 9. CDR3 protein: CASSFGGSFHFF. In nucleotides, the CDR3 is TGTGCCAGCAGCTTTGGCGGGAGTTTTCATTTCTTC. Supplemented by reference TRBV11-2 and TRBJ2-1, the full variable domain reads EAGVAQSPRYKIIEKRQSVAFWCNPISGHATLYWYQQILGQGPKLLIQFQNNGVVDDSQLPKDRFSAERLKGVDSTLKIQPAKLEDSAVYLCASSFGGSFHFFGPGTRLTVL.

The chain has TRBV6-1 and TRBJ2-1; the match to TRBD2 covers 8 bases. This CDR3 has 16 residues. The J segment lost 2 bases and the V segment lost 2 bases, leaving 5 bases of the junction unmatched. Germline CDR1 and CDR2: MNHNS and SASEGT. The CDR3 region is CASSEWAGGTYNEQFF. CDR3 DNA: TGTGCCAGCAGTGAATGGGCGGGAGGAACCTACAATGAGCAGTTCTTC.

The chain is built from TRBV6-1 and TRBJ2-3; D is perhaps TRBD1 (6 bases). Per the germline V gene, CDR1 is MNHNS and CDR2 is SASEGT. V was pared by 6 bases and J by 4 bases, with 11 bases between. The CDR3 is 13 amino acids. CDR3 DNA sequence: TGTGCCAGCAGACGCCCAGGGGCAGATACGCAGTATTTT. Its protein product is CASRRPGADTQYF.

This clonotype was picked up a small number of times. The J gene is TRBJ1-2, the V gene TRBV6-5; TRBD1 matches at 7 bases. This CDR3 contains 14 residues. Per the germline V gene, CDR1 is MNHEY and CDR2 is SVGAGI. V lost 2 bases, J lost 8 bases, and 8 bases stayed unmatched. The CDR3 sequence is CASSYPGTAEGYTF. In nucleotides, the CDR3 is TGTGCCAGCAGTTACCCCGGGACAGCGGAAGGCTACACCTTC.

On this clonotype: A much larger clone differs from this one at a single base, so this may be a read error. The genes are TRBV7-9 and TRBJ1-1, with no clear D. CDR3 length: 14 residues. Germline V gives CDR1 SEHNR, CDR2 FQNEAQ (reference sequence). CDR3 sequence reads: CASSLGLAAPEALF. The CDR3 region has the DNA TGTGCCAGCAGCTTAGGGTTAGCCGCGCCTGAAGCTTTATTT.

This clonotype was recorded at least ten times. The chain joins TRBV11-2 to TRBJ2-2, with TRBD1 identical over 7 bases. Germline loops: CDR1 SGHAT, CDR2 FQNNGV. Trimming removed 5 bases from V and 7 bases from J; junction bases left unmatched: 10. The CDR3 sequence is 15 residues long. The CDR3 bases are TGTGCCAGCAGCAGACAGGGTTCTGGTGTCGGGGAGCTGTTTTTT. It translates to CASSRQGSGVGELFF.

The sample holds a few counts of this clonotype. V gene TRBV28 combines with J gene TRBJ2-3; 7 nucleotides line up with TRBD2. After removal of 7 bases from V and 6 bases from J, the junction contained 7 bases not matched to a gene. Germline assignment: CDR1 MDHEN and CDR2 SYDVKM. This CDR3 region has 13 residues. The CDR3 nucleotides read TGTGCCAGCAATGGGGGACTACTTGATACGCAGTATTTT. It codes for CASNGGLLDTQYF.

This clonotype was observed a handful of times. This chain joins TRBV7-2 and TRBJ2-1; D call uncertain. Germline V gene lookup returns CDR1 SGHTA and CDR2 FQGNSA. The germline V and J ends were trimmed by 1 base and 0 bases, with 7 bases remaining between them. CDR3 length: 15 amino acids. This CDR3 is CASSLEDGSYNEQFF. The CDR3 DNA follows: TGTGCCAGCAGCTTAGAAGACGGCTCCTACAATGAGCAGTTCTTC.

Concerning this clonotype itself: Since a much larger clone is just one base distant, this may be a read error. The V and J genes are TRBV7-9 and TRBJ1-5; perhaps TRBD1 as D (5 bases). Per the germline V gene, CDR1 is SEHNR and CDR2 is FQNEAQ (reference sequence). The CDR3 loop spans 16 amino acids. V lost 1 base and J lost 2, with 12 bases in between. This CDR3 is CASSLGLGGGNQPQHF. In DNA, the CDR3 is TGTGCCAGCAGCTTAGGTCTGGGGGGGGGCAATCAGCCCCAGCATTTT.

The chain joins TRBV10-2 to TRBJ1-5; TRBD1 matches 7 bases. The CDR3 runs 14 residues. Germline V gene data show CDR1 as WSHSY and CDR2 as SAAADI. V shed 7 bases, J shed 6 bases, and the junction held 9 bases outside the gene matches. The CDR3 sequence: CASKPQGPIQPQHF. DNA for the CDR3: TGCGCCAGCAAGCCACAGGGGCCCATTCAGCCCCAGCATTTT.